What follows are 32 T cell receptor beta chains derived from one specimen sequenced in a study of T cells in Graves' hyperthyroidism and ophthalmopathy. It was RNA transcripts that yielded the amplified TCR beta CDR3 regions. Initially, a first-round RT-PCR of the TCR CDR3 employed the HTBI primer set. TCRdb analysed the multiplex PCR reads with MiXCR anew, one entry per CDR3 protein. The profile covers fewer than 300,000 distinct CDR3 sequences, with about 25% appearing a single time and approximately 30% taken by the ten largest. The specimen was blood. Source of these receptors: a man aged 40-55 years with Graves' hyperthyroidism that later progressed to Graves' ophthalmopathy.

In its sample, this clonotype was seen many times. The chain recombines TRBV5-1 with TRBJ2-2; D perhaps matches TRBD1 (5 bases). V gave up 5 bases and J gave up 7 bases, with 15 bases separating them. The CDR3 is 14 amino acids. The germline gives CDR1 SGHRS, CDR2 YFSETQ. For the CDR3, the DNA is TGCGCCAGCAGTTGGGGCGAGGAAATCGGGGAGCTGTTTTTT. Amino acid sequence: CASSWGEEIGELFF.

This clonotype was seen many times. This chain links TRBV6-2 or TRBV6-3 with TRBJ2-7; D is ambiguous. The V end was cut by 2 bases, the J end by 3 bases, with 17 bases between. This CDR3 contains 16 residues. Germline V gene data show CDR1 as MNHEY and CDR2 as SVGEGT. This CDR3 is CASSYPLSTPSYEQYF. CDR3 DNA: TGTGCCAGCAGTTACCCACTTAGCACCCCGAGCTACGAGCAGTACTTC.

This clonotype was detected ten times or more. This chain links TRBV7-9 with TRBJ1-5; D is unclear. Germline assignment: CDR1 SEHNR and CDR2 FQNEAQ (reference sequence). This CDR3 has 14 amino acids. V lost 1 base and J 3 bases, leaving 7 bases between the germline ends. The CDR3 bases are TGTGCCAGCAGCTTAGGGACCCCCAATCAGCCCCAGCATTTT. It translates to CASSLGTPNQPQHF.

The CDR3 coding sequence is TGTGCCAGCAGTTCCCGGGGACAGGGGTCCTACGAGCAGTACTTC. Protein product: CASSSRGQGSYEQYF. V usage is TRBV6-5 and J usage is TRBJ2-7; 10 nucleotides match TRBD1. This CDR3 spans 15 amino acids. V shed 4 bases, J shed 1 base, and the junction held 4 bases outside the gene matches. Germline V gene lookup returns CDR1 MNHEY and CDR2 SVGAGI.

This clonotype was detected ten times or more. The chain couples TRBV11-2 to TRBJ2-6; 10 bases agree with TRBD1. The J segment lost 4 bases and the V segment lost 3 bases, leaving 6 bases of the junction unmatched. The CDR3 has 17 residues. Germline V CDR1 and CDR2: SGHAT, FQNNGV. CDR3 amino acids: CASSLTGGIPGANVLTF. DNA of the CDR3: TGTGCCAGCAGCTTGACAGGGGGCATCCCCGGGGCCAACGTCCTGACTTTC.

This clonotype was observed many times. The rearrangement links TRBV30 to TRBJ2-5; D remains unclear. Germline CDR1 GTSNPN, CDR2 SVGIG (reference sequence). Trimming cost V 2 bases and J 5 bases, with 9 bases left between them. The CDR3 contains 12 residues. CDR3 region: CAWSRYLETQYF. The CDR3 region has the DNA TGTGCCTGGAGTCGATACCTCGAGACCCAGTACTTC.

The rearrangement links TRBV6-1 to TRBJ2-2; D possibly corresponds to TRBD2 (5 bases). Germline V gives CDR1 MNHNS, CDR2 SASEGT. V lost 3 bases and J 3 bases, leaving 11 bases between the germline ends. This CDR3 is built from 15 residues. In DNA form, the CDR3 reads TGTGCCAGCAGTGAGGTAGCGTCGGACACCGGGGAGCTGTTTTTT. Translation gives CASSEVASDTGELFF.

This chain links TRBV7-2 with TRBJ2-7, with no clear D. CDR3 length equals 14 residues. Germline assignment: CDR1 SGHTA and CDR2 FQGNSA. V was shortened by 1 base and J by 2 bases, with 9 bases between the two germline ends. CDR3 region: CASSLGRLAYEQYF. CDR3 bases: TGTGCCAGCAGCTTAGGGCGGCTAGCCTACGAGCAGTACTTC.

There are many counts of this clonotype. V is TRBV5-1 and J is TRBJ2-7; D remains ambiguous. The V and J ends lost 0 bases and 2 bases respectively, with 9 bases between them. CDR3 length: 14 residues. CDR1 and CDR2 from the germline V gene are SGHRS and YFSETQ. The CDR3 bases are TGCGCCAGCAGCTTGGATCAGGCACCCTACGAGCAGTACTTC. Encoded protein: CASSLDQAPYEQYF. Filled out from reference TRBV5-1 and TRBJ2-7, the complete variable domain reads KAGVTQTPRYLIKTRGQQVTLSCSPISGHRSVSWYQQTPGQGLQFLFEYFSETQRNKGNFPGRFSGRQFSNSRSEMNVSTLELGDSALYLCASSLDQAPYEQYFGPGTRLTVT.

This clonotype occurred many times. The rearrangement joins TRBV6-1 to TRBJ2-5, with 9 bases aligning to TRBD1. V lost 6 bases to trimming and J lost 5 bases; unmatched junction nucleotides: 7. This CDR3 is built from 14 residues. Germline CDR1 MNHNS, CDR2 SASEGT. The CDR3 is CASRKDRGRETQYF. For the CDR3, the DNA is TGTGCCAGCAGGAAGGACAGGGGCAGGGAGACCCAGTACTTC.

This clonotype was found many times. V gene TRBV11-3 combines with J gene TRBJ2-5; D is ambiguous. V dropped 1 base and J dropped 1 base, with 7 bases sitting between them. The CDR3 has 14 amino acids. Per germline, CDR1 SGHNT and CDR2 YENEEA. In nucleotides, the CDR3 is TGTGCCAGCAGCTTAGGTCCGCTCCAAGAGACCCAGTACTTC. Protein sequence: CASSLGPLQETQYF. Full variable domain (remainder filled in from reference TRBV11-3 and TRBJ2-5): EAGVVQSPRYKIIEKKQPVAFWCNPISGHNTLYWYLQNLGQGPELLIRYENEEAVDDSQLPKDRFSAERLKGVDSTLKIQPAELGDSAVYLCASSLGPLQETQYFGPGTRLLVL.

This chain joins TRBV28 and TRBJ2-5; no firm D call. V gave up 5 bases and J gave up 4 bases, with 14 bases separating them. Germline V lookup: CDR1 MDHEN, CDR2 SYDVKM. The length of the CDR3 is 14 residues. The CDR3 DNA sequence: TGTGCCAGCAGTGGAATGACGGATCTAGAGACCCAGTACTTC. This encodes CASSGMTDLETQYF.

This clonotype showed up many times. The chain carries TRBV27 and TRBJ1-5; D is unresolved. The germline gives CDR1 MNHEY, CDR2 SMNVEV (reference sequence). This CDR3 is built from 13 residues. Trimming removed 2 bases at V and 6 bases at J, with 8 bases between. CDR3 loop: CASSLAPFQPQHF. The CDR3 region has the DNA TGTGCCAGCAGTTTAGCGCCATTTCAGCCCCAGCATTTT.

This clonotype has a count of ten or more. The rearrangement uses TRBV2 and TRBJ2-5; 9 bases agree with TRBD1. The J segment lost 4 bases and the V segment lost 7 bases, leaving 4 bases of the junction unmatched. The CDR3 has 13 amino acids. Germline values: CDR1 SNHLY, CDR2 FYNNEI. CDR3 amino acids: CASNKQGAETQYF. The CDR3 region has the DNA TGTGCCAGCAACAAACAGGGGGCAGAGACCCAGTACTTC.

This chain connects TRBV7-8 to TRBJ2-5, with 9 positions matching TRBD2. CDR3 length: 15 amino acids. CDR1 and CDR2 from the germline V gene are SGHVS and FQNEAQ. The V gene end was trimmed by 1 base and the J gene end by 4 bases; junction bases not matched to a gene: 4. CDR3 coding DNA: TGTGCCAGCAGCTTAGATTCACTAGCGGGAGAGACCCAGTACTTC. Translated: CASSLDSLAGETQYF.

This rearrangement joins TRBV7-2 to TRBJ2-5; 8 bases align to TRBD2. The trim removed 5 bases at V and 2 bases at J, leaving 10 bases unmatched. Germline V CDR1 and CDR2: SGHTA, FQGNSA. The CDR3 spans 16 residues. CDR3 bases: TGTGCCAGCAGCCCCGTTTTGGGACTAGGACAAGAGACCCAGTACTTC. This sequence encodes CASSPVLGLGQETQYF.

The rearrangement uses TRBV12-3 or TRBV12-4 and TRBJ2-7; no firm D call. V gave up 7 bases and J gave up 4 bases, with 11 bases separating them. This CDR3 is built from 12 residues. DNA of the CDR3: TGTGCCAGCACCACTTTTGGGTACGAGCAGTACTTC. Protein: CASTTFGYEQYF.

This clonotype was detected a few times. The V and J genes are TRBV6-5 and TRBJ1-1, with D unclear. Trimming removed 0 bases at V and 4 bases at J, with 6 bases between. The CDR3 runs 13 residues. Germline CDR1 and CDR2: MNHEY and SVGAGI. The CDR3 nucleotides are TGTGCCAGCAGTTACTCGAAGTTCACTGAAGCTTTCTTT. It translates to CASSYSKFTEAFF.

This clonotype has ten or more counts. The chain recombines TRBV11-3 with TRBJ2-5; 9 nucleotides align to TRBD2. The CDR3 consists of 19 residues. Trimming at V came to 3 bases and at J to 7 bases, leaving 21 bases not matched to a gene. Germline V CDR1 and CDR2: SGHNT, YENEEA. The CDR3 sequence is CASSLGVRLAGRDMGTQYF. The CDR3 DNA follows: TGTGCCAGCAGCTTGGGGGTGCGGCTAGCGGGACGCGACATGGGGACCCAGTACTTC.

The sample holds many counts of this clonotype. The chain is built from TRBV20-1 and TRBJ2-4, with TRBD2 matching over 14 bases. V dropped 5 bases and J dropped 5; count of bases not matched to a gene: 20. The CDR3 loop spans 20 amino acids. In germline, CDR1 is DFQATT, CDR2 SNEGSKA (reference sequence). In DNA, the CDR3 is TGCAGTGCTGACAACCGAGGCGGACTAGCGGGAGGCCGGACGGAAAACATTCAGTACTTC. It yields the protein CSADNRGGLAGGRTENIQYF.

This clonotype came up many times. This sequence joins TRBV2 and TRBJ1-5, with D hard to call. V lost 1 base, J lost 2 bases, and 9 bases lay in between. Germline V gene sequence: CDR1 SNHLY, CDR2 FYNNEI. The CDR3 spans 15 residues. The CDR3 sequence: CASSEGGGRNQPQHF. Here the CDR3 DNA reads TGTGCCAGCAGTGAAGGTGGAGGGCGCAATCAGCCCCAGCATTTT.

This clonotype was found many times. This chain joins TRBV7-9 and TRBJ2-5; D is undetermined. CDR1 is SEHNR, CDR2 FQNEAQ, per germline (reference sequence). V lost 3 bases, J lost 5 bases, and 1 base lay in between. The CDR3 has 10 residues. The CDR3 region has the DNA TGTGCCAGCAGCTTTGAGACCCAGTACTTC. It codes for CASSFETQYF.

This chain joins TRBV19 and TRBJ2-7; D is uncertain. The CDR3 runs 13 residues. The V gene lost 6 bases and the J gene lost 2 bases, with 11 bases spanning the gap. CDR1 and CDR2 (germline): LNHDA, SQIVND (reference sequence). The CDR3 spells CASSTGQTYEQYF. The CDR3 DNA follows: TGTGCCAGTAGCACGGGCCAGACCTACGAGCAGTACTTC. Combining the CDR3 with reference TRBV19 and TRBJ2-7 gives the whole variable domain DGGITQSPKYLFRKEGQNVTLSCEQNLNHDAMYWYRQDPGQGLRLIYYSQIVNDFQKGDIAEGYSVSREKKESFPLTVTSAQKNPTAFYLCASSTGQTYEQYFGPGTRLTVT.

This clonotype came up many times. The J gene is TRBJ2-2, the V gene TRBV20-1, with a tentative D call TRBD2 (6 bases). Deletions cut 5 bases from V and 5 bases from J, with 15 bases between. CDR1 and CDR2 from the germline V gene are DFQATT and SNEGSKA (reference sequence). The CDR3 consists of 14 residues. The CDR3 reads CSAQREVRTGELFF. In DNA form, the CDR3 reads TGCAGTGCTCAGAGGGAGGTTCGGACCGGGGAGCTGTTTTTT.

This clonotype has ten or more counts. V is TRBV6-2 or TRBV6-3 and J is TRBJ1-3; 7 nucleotides line up with TRBD1. The CDR3 is 18 residues long. Germline CDR1 and CDR2: MNHEY and SVGEGT. The V segment lost 0 bases and the J segment 0 bases; nucleotides outside the gene matches: 8. CDR3 amino acids: CASSYSQGVYASGNTIYF. CDR3 nucleotides: TGTGCCAGCAGTTACTCGCAGGGGGTATACGCCTCTGGAAACACCATATATTTT.

This clonotype was seen repeatedly, ten times or more. This rearrangement joins TRBV7-9 to TRBJ1-2; TRBD1 aligns across 7 bases. Germline CDR1 reads SEHNR; CDR2 reads FQNEAQ (reference sequence). CDR3 length equals 13 residues. V gave up 5 bases and J gave up 6 bases; unmatched junction bases: 6. The CDR3 DNA reads as TGTGCCAGCAGCCGTCTCGGACAGGATGGCTACACCTTC. As protein: CASSRLGQDGYTF.

The chain combines TRBV2 with TRBJ1-3; unclear D gene. Deletions cut 8 bases from V and 2 bases from J, with 16 bases between. Germline V gene data show CDR1 as SNHLY and CDR2 as FYNNEI. The CDR3 has 15 amino acids. The CDR3: CASGGMPRPGNTIYF. The DNA for the CDR3 is TGTGCCAGCGGAGGCATGCCAAGACCTGGAAACACCATATATTTT.

The chain employs TRBV15 and TRBJ1-5; possible D gene TRBD1, 5 bases. Germline CDR1 and CDR2: LNHNV and YYDKDF (reference sequence). There are 16 residues in the CDR3. V lost 1 base, J lost 3 bases, and 13 bases lay in between. This CDR3 reads CATSRAIQEFNQPQHF. The CDR3 bases are TGTGCCACCAGCAGAGCGATACAGGAGTTCAATCAGCCCCAGCATTTT.

This clonotype was seen many times. V and J are TRBV28 and TRBJ2-7; tentatively, D is TRBD1 or TRBD2 (5 bases each). In germline, CDR1 is MDHEN, CDR2 SYDVKM. Trimming took off 6 bases at V and 5 bases at J, with 17 bases between the two ends. The CDR3 consists of 14 residues. CDR3: CASSFTGTLNEQYF. The DNA of the CDR3 is TGTGCCAGCAGCTTCACTGGGACGCTTAACGAGCAGTACTTC.

This clonotype was observed at least ten times. The CDR3 loop reads CASRDFLTQETQYF. CDR3 coding DNA: TGTGCCAGCAGGGACTTTCTAACCCAAGAGACCCAGTACTTC. The chain uses TRBV2 and TRBJ2-5, with D possibly being TRBD2 (5 bases). V was pared by 6 bases and J by 1 base, with 12 bases between. Per the germline V gene, CDR1 is SNHLY and CDR2 is FYNNEI. This CDR3 contains 14 residues.

This clonotype has ten or more counts. The CDR3, as DNA: TGTGCCTGGAGTGTAATAGGCAGGGAGGGATTCGCCTACGAGCAGTACTTC. Its translation: CAWSVIGREGFAYEQYF. The rearrangement uses TRBV30 and TRBJ2-7, with 7 bases aligning to TRBD2. The V segment lost 0 bases and the J segment 2 bases; nucleotides outside the gene matches: 13. Germline CDR1 is GTSNPN and CDR2 is SVGIG (reference sequence). This CDR3 contains 17 residues.

This clonotype was counted many times. The chain links TRBV6-5 to TRBJ2-7; D not certain. CDR1 and CDR2 from the germline V gene are MNHEY and SVGAGI. The V gene lost 4 bases and the J gene lost 4 bases, with 17 bases spanning the gap. The CDR3 loop spans 15 amino acids. CDR3 DNA: TGTGCCAGCAGTTCCCCAGCGAGGATAAAGTACGAGCAGTACTTC. It yields the protein CASSSPARIKYEQYF.